The 16 T cell receptor beta chains reported below all come from one sample, sequenced in a study of blood T cell repertoires in COVID-19 (dated by TCRdb to about 2020). Library prep was done by the immunoSEQ multiplex PCR assay. Imported from immuneACCESS, the table was reduced by TCRdb to in-frame sequences with V and J called. These copies leave out some clones; in studies compared against another copy, an unresolved V gene accounts for under half, and the cause of the remainder is not known. Here the sample has 180,000 or so clones; roughly 86% occur a single time. The ten largest clonotypes hold around 1.6% of the sample. Sequencing was carried out using peripheral blood. The receptors originated from a man aged 18-30 years with active or convalescent COVID-19.

The genes are TRBV2 and TRBJ1-1; D remains unclear. Trimming left V 1 base short and J 0 bases short, with 12 bases between. CDR3 length: 16 amino acids. CDR1 and CDR2 from the germline V gene are SNHLY and FYNNEI. DNA of the CDR3: TGTGCCAGCAGTGAAGGGGGAGGAGAGATGAACACTGAAGCTTTCTTT. Protein: CASSEGGGEMNTEAFF.

This rearrangement joins TRBV19 to TRBJ2-5; TRBD2 matches 9 bases. The CDR3 is 15 residues long. V was pared by 3 bases and J by 4 bases, with 6 bases of the junction left unmatched. Germline CDR1 is LNHDA and CDR2 is SQIVND (reference sequence). CDR3 DNA: TGTGCCAGTAGTATCGGGACTAGCAACGGAGAGACCCAGTACTTC. Protein sequence: CASSIGTSNGETQYF.

This clone is a singleton in its sample. The gene calls are TRBV7-8 and TRBJ2-7; 7 bases match TRBD1. The CDR3 runs to 14 residues. The germline CDR1 and CDR2 sequences are SGHVS and FQNEAQ. J gave up 9 bases and V 0 bases, and 8 bases lay outside the gene matches. The CDR3 DNA reads as TGTGCCAGCAGCTTAGCTAGGGGGCGCTATGGGCAGTACTTC. Translated: CASSLARGRYGQYF.

The gene calls are TRBV28 and TRBJ1-1, with 9 positions matching TRBD1. The CDR3 extends over 14 amino acids. CDR1 is MDHEN, CDR2 SYDVKM, per germline. V shed 6 bases and J 2 bases; nucleotides not matched to a gene: 4. Written as DNA, the CDR3 is TGTGCCAGCAGGGGACAGGGCGGCAACACTGAAGCTTTCTTT. It encodes CASRGQGGNTEAFF.

The gene calls are TRBV5-4 and TRBJ2-3; TRBD2 agrees at 11 bases. CDR3 size: 17 residues. Germline values: CDR1 SGHNT, CDR2 YYREEE (reference sequence). V was pared by 4 bases and J by 0 bases, with 7 bases of the junction left unmatched. The CDR3 spells CASSPSGLAVSTDTQYF. In DNA form, the CDR3 reads TGTGCCAGCAGCCCCTCGGGACTAGCGGTGAGCACAGATACGCAGTATTTT. Full variable domain (missing parts from reference TRBV5-4 and TRBJ2-3): ETGVTQSPTHLIKTRGQQVTLRCSSQSGHNTVSWYQQALGQGPQFIFQYYREEENGRGNFPPRFSGLQFPNYSSELNVNALELDDSALYLCASSPSGLAVSTDTQYFGPGTRLTVL.

The rearrangement links TRBV5-1 to TRBJ1-1, with TRBD1 matching 9 bases. Germline loops: CDR1 SGHRS, CDR2 YFSETQ. The CDR3 extends over 17 amino acids. Germline trimming cut 4 bases from V and 5 bases from J; bases unmatched to any gene: 15. CDR3 protein: CASSPMGFIGTGTEAFF. CDR3 coding DNA: TGCGCCAGCAGCCCGATGGGGTTCATTGGGACAGGGACTGAAGCTTTCTTT.

J is TRBJ1-2 and V is TRBV6-1; 10 nucleotides match TRBD1. V lost 0 bases to trimming and J lost 7 bases; unmatched junction nucleotides: 5. The CDR3 totals 15 residues. Germline lookup yields CDR1 MNHNS and CDR2 SASEGT. The CDR3 DNA follows: TGTGCCAGCAGTGAAGCCAGACAGGGGGCGGGTGGCTACACCTTC. Residues: CASSEARQGAGGYTF.

This clone was recorded once. This rearrangement joins TRBV18 to TRBJ1-5; possibly TRBD1 for D (6 bases). CDR1 KGHSH and CDR2 LQKENI come from the germline V gene. This CDR3 contains 15 residues. V was cut by 5 bases and J by 2 bases, with 13 bases left in between. This CDR3 is CASSSSGVGNQPQHF. CDR3 DNA: TGTGCCAGCTCATCATCAGGGGTGGGCAATCAGCCCCAGCATTTT.

The chain joins TRBV7-2 to TRBJ1-5; 8 bases match TRBD1. From germline, CDR1 is SGHTA and CDR2 FQGNSA. This CDR3 contains 19 residues. V shed 3 bases and J 0 bases; nucleotides not matched to a gene: 13. CDR3 bases: TGTGCCAGCAGCTTCGGGGACAGGCCCCTGCCTATTAGCAATCAGCCCCAGCATTTT. It translates to CASSFGDRPLPISNQPQHF.

The V call is TRBV2, the J call TRBJ2-1; 7 positions agree with TRBD2. The J segment lost 2 bases and the V segment lost 4 bases, leaving 5 bases of the junction unmatched. The CDR3 spans 15 residues. Germline-derived CDR1 and CDR2 are SNHLY and FYNNEI. In DNA, the CDR3 is TGTGCCAGCAGTGGACCGGGAGGCGCCTACAATGAGCAGTTCTTC. Its translation: CASSGPGGAYNEQFF.

This chain joins TRBV6-5 and TRBJ1-6; D is undetermined. Germline V gene sequence: CDR1 MNHEY, CDR2 SVGAGI. This CDR3 spans 14 amino acids. V lost 6 bases, J lost 7 bases, and 13 bases lay in between. CDR3 loop: CASRMGGVNSPLHF. The CDR3 DNA follows: TGTGCCAGCAGGATGGGCGGGGTAAATTCACCCCTCCACTTT.

The rearrangement links TRBV5-5 to TRBJ1-1; D not resolved. CDR1 SGHKS and CDR2 YYEKEE come from the germline V gene (reference sequence). Trimming stripped 1 base from V and 2 bases from J, with 12 bases between. The CDR3 contains 15 residues. CDR3 coding DNA: TGTGCCAGCAGCTTGATGGCTGCCTCTAACACTGAAGCTTTCTTT. Translation gives CASSLMAASNTEAFF.

The chain carries TRBV30 and TRBJ2-3; a weak D match, TRBD2 (5 bases). The CDR3 covers 13 residues. The ends were cut back, 5 bases at V and 6 bases at J, with 15 bases in the middle. Germline values: CDR1 GTSNPN, CDR2 SVGIG (reference sequence). In DNA, the CDR3 is TGTGCCTGGGGTGGGAGTTTCGTGGATACGCAGTATTTT. Protein: CAWGGSFVDTQYF.

The table lists this clone with a few counts. This rearrangement joins TRBV24-1 to TRBJ1-5; tentatively, D is TRBD1 (5 bases). Germline loops: CDR1 KGHDR, CDR2 SFDVKD. The germline V and J ends were trimmed by 3 bases and 4 bases, with 12 bases remaining between them. The CDR3 covers 15 residues. CDR3 sequence reads: CATSDPGDGNQPQHF. CDR3 nucleotide sequence: TGTGCCACCAGTGATCCGGGGGACGGTAATCAGCCCCAGCATTTT.

The chain combines TRBV7-2 with TRBJ2-3; D is perhaps TRBD1 (6 bases). The CDR3 consists of 16 residues. Germline values: CDR1 SGHTA, CDR2 FQGNSA. Trimming took 4 bases from V and 2 from J, leaving 16 bases between them. CDR3 amino acids: CASSWWGRSFTDTQYF. CDR3 nucleotides: TGTGCCAGCAGCTGGTGGGGGCGCTCCTTCACAGATACGCAGTATTTT.

CDR3 sequence reads: CASSIDLWGTGQTSTDTQYF. The CDR3 nucleotides are TGTGCCAGTAGTATAGATCTATGGGGGACAGGACAGACTAGCACAGATACGCAGTATTTT. The rearrangement links TRBV19 to TRBJ2-3, with TRBD1 matching 8 bases. Germline V CDR1 and CDR2: LNHDA, SQIVND (reference sequence). Trimming removed 0 bases from V and 0 bases from J; junction bases left unmatched: 14. The CDR3 extends over 20 amino acids.